What follows are 27 T cell receptor beta chains derived from one specimen sequenced in a study of cytomegalovirus exposure and HLA in healthy donors. The PCR contained 60 Vbeta and 13 Jbeta primers. TCRdb's copy holds only in-frame clones and misses some; the assay was immunoSEQ multiplex PCR. Of tens of thousands of clones in the sample, more than 55% were seen once. The sequenced material came from PBMCs. Every receptor here comes from a boy younger than 18 in good health and CMV-seropositive.

The CDR3 region is CASSMMSLNTEAFF. The CDR3 DNA sequence: TGTGCCAGTAGTATGATGAGTCTGAACACTGAAGCTTTCTTT. J is TRBJ1-1 and V is TRBV19; D is ambiguous. The CDR3 has 14 amino acids. Between the trimmed V and J ends, which lost 3 bases and 0 bases, there was a span of 8 bases. The germline gives CDR1 LNHDA, CDR2 SQIVND (reference sequence).

The CDR3 protein is CASSSPSGGNTQYF. In nucleotides, the CDR3 is TGCGCCAGCAGCTCCCCTAGCGGGGGTAATACGCAGTATTTT. The V gene is TRBV5-1, the J gene TRBJ2-3, with 10 bases identical to TRBD2. CDR3 length: 14 amino acids. Germline V CDR1 and CDR2: SGHRS, YFSETQ. Losses at the gene ends were 3 bases for V and 7 bases for J; bases not matched to a gene: 5.

The chain recombines TRBV27 with TRBJ2-7, with TRBD1 as a possible D gene (6 bases). CDR1 and CDR2 from the germline V gene are MNHEY and SMNVEV (reference sequence). Trimming took off 2 bases at V and 4 bases at J, with 12 bases between the two ends. The CDR3 totals 14 residues. DNA for the CDR3: TGTGCCAGCAGTTTAGCAGGGACACAGTACGAGCAGTACTTC. Translation: CASSLAGTQYEQYF.

The rearrangement joins TRBV6-5 to TRBJ2-7; a possible D gene is TRBD1 (6 bases). Germline V gene data show CDR1 as MNHEY and CDR2 as SVGAGI. V was cut by 2 bases and J by 2 bases, with 10 bases left in between. The CDR3 covers 14 residues. The CDR3 loop reads CASSYETGAYEQYF. The CDR3 bases are TGTGCCAGCAGTTACGAGACAGGAGCCTACGAGCAGTACTTC.

V gene TRBV21-1 combines with J gene TRBJ1-3; TRBD1, as called in the table, went unchecked against the DNA. TRBV21-1 is tagged as a pseudogene. The length of the CDR3 is 13 residues. CDR3 protein: CASSLTGGDTIYF. The CDR3 bases are TGTGCCAGCAGCTTGACAGGGGGGGACACCATATATTTT.

The chain joins TRBV27 to TRBJ1-1, with 8 bases matching TRBD1. The length of the CDR3 is 17 residues. V lost 2 bases to trimming and J lost 3 bases; unmatched junction nucleotides: 11. From germline, CDR1 is MNHEY and CDR2 SMNVEV (reference sequence). Written as DNA, the CDR3 is TGTGCCAGCAGTTTAAAGGCGGCAGGGGGCTTGTACACTGAAGCTTTCTTT. It specifies CASSLKAAGGLYTEAFF.

This clone was counted only a few times. The CDR3 coding sequence is TGTGCCAGCCGACAGGGAAACATTCAGTACTTC. It codes for CASRQGNIQYF. The chain joins TRBV2 to TRBJ2-4; 7 positions match TRBD1. Losses at the gene ends were 8 bases for V and 6 bases for J; bases not matched to a gene: 1. Germline CDR1 and CDR2: SNHLY and FYNNEI. The CDR3 covers 11 residues.

The rearrangement uses TRBV10-1 and TRBJ2-7, with D unresolved. V lost 2 bases and J lost 0, with 17 bases in between. The germline V gene encodes CDR1 WNHNN and CDR2 SYGVQD (reference sequence). The CDR3 is made up of 17 amino acids. DNA for the CDR3: TGCGCCAGCAGTGAGGTGGCAGCCCCTAGGAGCTCCTACGAGCAGTACTTC. This translates into CASSEVAAPRSSYEQYF.

This chain joins TRBV11-3 and TRBJ2-1; D gene uncertain. CDR1 is SGHNT, CDR2 YENEEA, per germline. CDR3 size: 15 residues. V was cut by 1 base and J by 0 bases, with 7 bases left in between. The CDR3 spells CASSLGTGSYNEQFF. As DNA, the CDR3 is TGTGCCAGCAGCTTAGGCACTGGCTCCTACAATGAGCAGTTCTTC. The full variable domain, completed using reference TRBV11-3 and TRBJ2-1, is EAGVVQSPRYKIIEKKQPVAFWCNPISGHNTLYWYLQNLGQGPELLIRYENEEAVDDSQLPKDRFSAERLKGVDSTLKIQPAELGDSAVYLCASSLGTGSYNEQFFGPGTRLTVL.

This rearrangement joins TRBV2 to TRBJ2-5; 9 bases map to TRBD2. Trimming took 3 bases from V and 1 from J; bases not matched to a gene: 9. The CDR3 runs 17 residues. Looked up from germline, CDR1 is SNHLY and CDR2 is FYNNEI. The CDR3 here is CASSEVAGVGAQETQYF. Written as DNA, the CDR3 is TGTGCCAGCAGTGAGGTAGCGGGAGTAGGGGCCCAAGAGACCCAGTACTTC.

This clone has only a few counts. This chain connects TRBV2 to TRBJ2-7; 7 bases line up with TRBD2. Unmatched junction bases numbered 25, after V lost 8 bases and J lost 3 bases. CDR3 size: 19 residues. Per germline, CDR1 SNHLY and CDR2 FYNNEI. The CDR3 here is CASEELARRSSSAFYEQYF. The CDR3 nucleotides are TGTGCCAGCGAAGAACTAGCGAGGAGGTCATCATCCGCCTTCTACGAGCAGTACTTC.

This clone has a handful of counts. The chain uses TRBV7-9 and TRBJ1-5; a weak D match, TRBD1 (6 bases). Germline values: CDR1 SEHNR, CDR2 FQNEAQ (reference sequence). Trimming took 5 bases from V and 6 from J, leaving 17 bases between them. The length of the CDR3 is 15 residues. Here the CDR3 DNA reads TGTGCCAGCAGCGAACGCGGGGGGCTAGGTCAGCCCCAGCATTTT. It translates to CASSERGGLGQPQHF.

The V and J genes are TRBV27 and TRBJ2-3, with 9 bases lining up with TRBD2. The CDR3 extends over 16 amino acids. CDR1 is MNHEY and CDR2 is SMNVEV in the germline V gene (reference sequence). J lost 0 bases, V lost 6 bases, and 7 bases had no gene match. CDR3 DNA sequence: TGTGCCAGCAGCACCCGACTAGCGGCTAGCACAGATACGCAGTATTTT. Encoded protein: CASSTRLAASTDTQYF.

J is TRBJ2-2 and V is TRBV5-1; D gene unclear. The germline V gene has CDR1 SGHRS and CDR2 YFSETQ. V was cut by 0 bases and J by 3 bases, with 9 bases left in between. The CDR3 is made up of 15 amino acids. This CDR3 is CASSLVTRDTGELFF. The CDR3 nucleotides read TGCGCCAGCAGCTTGGTAACGCGAGACACCGGGGAGCTGTTTTTT.

The chain links TRBV9 to TRBJ1-3, with 10 bases that match TRBD1. Germline assignment: CDR1 SGDLS and CDR2 YYNGEE. J was trimmed by 9 bases and V by 0 bases; bases with no gene match: 3. The CDR3 extends over 14 amino acids. The CDR3 DNA reads as TGTGCCAGCAGCGTAGAACGACAGGGGGCCACCATATATTTT. It encodes CASSVERQGATIYF.

The genes are TRBV30 and TRBJ2-1, with 9 bases identical to TRBD2. CDR3 length: 15 amino acids. From germline, CDR1 is GTSNPN and CDR2 SVGIG (reference sequence). With 7 bases clipped from V and 4 bases from J, the junction kept 11 bases outside the gene matches. The CDR3 nucleotides read TGTGCCTCTCAACCGGGGACTAGCACTTACAATGAGCAGTTCTTC. Its translation: CASQPGTSTYNEQFF.

J is TRBJ2-3 and V is TRBV5-1; 11 positions agree with TRBD2. Germline CDR1 SGHRS, CDR2 YFSETQ. There are 16 residues in the CDR3. V dropped 3 bases and J dropped 4; count of bases not matched to a gene: 7. CDR3 region: CASSSIAGGLADTQYF. The DNA for the CDR3 is TGCGCCAGCAGCTCAATAGCGGGGGGGCTGGCAGATACGCAGTATTTT.

This clone has only a few counts. The chain links TRBV4-1 to TRBJ1-1; 7 nucleotides line up with TRBD1. V was clipped by 1 base and J by 5 bases; unmatched bases: 7. The CDR3 covers 15 residues. Per the germline V gene, CDR1 is MGHRA and CDR2 is YSYEKL. DNA for the CDR3: TGCGCCAGCAGCCAAGGACAGGGTACCGGTACTGAAGCTTTCTTT. As protein: CASSQGQGTGTEAFF.

The chain carries TRBV5-1 and TRBJ2-3; D is possibly TRBD1 (5 bases). Trimming removed 2 bases from V and 0 bases from J, with 10 bases in between. Looked up from germline, CDR1 is SGHRS and CDR2 is YFSETQ. The CDR3 is made up of 15 amino acids. The chain's CDR3 is CASSFTTASTDTQYF. The CDR3 DNA reads as TGCGCCAGCAGCTTTACGACAGCTAGCACAGATACGCAGTATTTT.

The chain is built from TRBV19 and TRBJ1-3; 7 bases agree with TRBD1. V was clipped by 5 bases and J by 3 bases; unmatched bases: 10. The CDR3 extends over 16 amino acids. Germline values: CDR1 LNHDA, CDR2 SQIVND (reference sequence). DNA for the CDR3: TGTGCCAGTAGTCCAAGGGACAGAGCAATTGGAAACACCATATATTTT. The encoded protein is CASSPRDRAIGNTIYF.

The chain uses TRBV7-6 and TRBJ2-1; no firm D call. V lost 1 base to trimming and J lost 1 base, with 8 bases between them. The germline gives CDR1 SGHVS, CDR2 FNYEAQ. The CDR3 totals 15 residues. The CDR3 DNA is TGTGCCAGCAGCTTAGTCTTCGCGTCCTACAATGAGCAGTTCTTC. Translating gives CASSLVFASYNEQFF.

Only a few counts were recorded for this clone. The chain combines TRBV27 with TRBJ2-1; D is unclear. Germline V gene lookup returns CDR1 MNHEY and CDR2 SMNVEV (reference sequence). Between the trimmed V and J ends, which lost 5 bases and 5 bases, there was a span of 19 bases. This CDR3 has 16 residues. In DNA form, the CDR3 reads TGTGCCAGCAGTAAACCTCTAGTTTCTGGCCACAATGAGCAGTTCTTC. Its protein is CASSKPLVSGHNEQFF.

The chain uses TRBV30 and TRBJ1-6; D is unclear. The germline CDR1 and CDR2 sequences are GTSNPN and SVGIG (reference sequence). The CDR3 is 16 amino acids. V lost 1 base and J 7 bases, leaving 17 bases between the germline ends. CDR3 region: CAWSDDPGFQNSPLHF. CDR3 bases: TGTGCCTGGAGTGACGACCCGGGATTTCAGAATTCACCCCTCCACTTT.

This clone turned up a few times. Here the CDR3 DNA reads TGTGCCAGCAGCTGGGGACTAGCGGGAGATTATCAGTTCTTC. It translates to CASSWGLAGDYQFF. This chain connects TRBV7-8 to TRBJ2-1; 14 bases fit TRBD2. The CDR3 consists of 14 residues. J lost 13 bases, V lost 4 bases, and 6 bases had no gene match. Germline V gene sequence: CDR1 SGHVS, CDR2 FQNEAQ.

This clone was counted between two and nine times. The J gene is TRBJ2-1, the V gene TRBV9; tentative D call: TRBD1 (6 bases). The CDR3 loop spans 15 amino acids. Trimming left V 0 bases short and J 1 base short, with 8 bases between. Per the germline V gene, CDR1 is SGDLS and CDR2 is YYNGEE. The CDR3 is CASSVDQGSYNEQFF. The CDR3 region has the DNA TGTGCCAGCAGCGTAGACCAGGGGTCCTACAATGAGCAGTTCTTC.

This clone appeared a single time. V gene TRBV6-4 combines with J gene TRBJ1-5; the match to TRBD1 covers 8 bases. CDR1 MRHNA and CDR2 SNTAGT come from the germline V gene. V shed 4 bases and J 1 base; nucleotides not matched to a gene: 3. This CDR3 is built from 15 residues. Here the CDR3 DNA reads TGTGCCAGCAGTGGGCGGACAGGGAGCAATCAGCCCCAGCATTTT. This sequence encodes CASSGRTGSNQPQHF.

This clone was detected only a few times. The chain combines TRBV30 with TRBJ2-7; the D gene is possibly TRBD2 (5 bases). CDR1 is GTSNPN, CDR2 SVGIG, per germline (reference sequence). Trimming took 0 bases from V and 3 from J, leaving 18 bases between them. CDR3 size: 16 residues. The CDR3 here is CAWSVWGAKAGYEQYF. The DNA of the CDR3 is TGTGCCTGGAGTGTATGGGGTGCTAAGGCGGGCTACGAGCAGTACTTC.